The 9 T cell receptor beta chains presented below share a single source sample, sequenced in a study of robustness of blood B and T cell sequencing. TCR beta repertoires were quantified from mRNA rather than genomic DNA. cDNA was made with a 5' template-switch oligo adding a universal priming site. A 12-nucleotide random UMI in the template-switch oligo labeled every cDNA molecule. TCRdb re-derived calls from the PCR reads in MiXCR, one entry per CDR3 protein. Here the sample spans more than 3,500 distinct CDR3 sequences, 50% being singletons. Sequenced: peripheral blood. All receptors derive from a human donor in good health.

This clonotype appeared a few times. This rearrangement joins TRBV7-8 to TRBJ1-5, with a possible D match to TRBD1 (5 bases). Germline V gene data show CDR1 as SGHVS and CDR2 as FQNEAQ. The CDR3 contains 16 residues. V lost 2 bases and J lost 6, with 17 bases in between. CDR3 loop: CASSLRVEGNPQPQHF. The CDR3 DNA is TGTGCCAGCAGCTTAAGGGTCGAGGGGAATCCTCAGCCCCAGCATTTT.

The chain has TRBV30 and TRBJ1-2, with 10 bases matching TRBD1. Germline trimming cut 0 bases from V and 8 bases from J; bases unmatched to any gene: 6. The CDR3 sequence is 14 residues long. Per germline, CDR1 GTSNPN and CDR2 SVGIG (reference sequence). In nucleotides, the CDR3 is TGTGCCTGGAGTGTCGGGACAGGGGTTGGCGGCTACACCTTC. It translates to CAWSVGTGVGGYTF.

This rearrangement joins TRBV5-1 to TRBJ2-1; D is perhaps TRBD2 (6 bases). The CDR3 has 15 residues. The germline CDR1 and CDR2 sequences are SGHRS and YFSETQ. Trimming took 0 bases from V and 2 from J, leaving 9 bases between them. The CDR3 spells CASSLEVAAYNEQFF. The CDR3 nucleotides are TGCGCCAGCAGCTTGGAGGTAGCGGCCTACAATGAGCAGTTCTTC.

This clonotype showed up just a few times. J is TRBJ1-2 and V is TRBV7-8; D unclear. The CDR3 is 15 residues long. The germline V gene has CDR1 SGHVS and CDR2 FQNEAQ. The germline V and J ends were trimmed by 1 base and 2 bases, with 11 bases remaining between them. The CDR3 here is CASSLVGGRNYGYTF. The CDR3 DNA follows: TGTGCCAGCAGCTTAGTTGGCGGAAGAAACTATGGCTACACCTTC.

This clonotype counts as large. The chain recombines TRBV7-3 with TRBJ2-2, with D maybe TRBD1 (5 bases). Trimming cost V 2 bases and J 3 bases, with 7 bases left between them. This CDR3 region has 14 residues. The germline V gene has CDR1 SGHTA and CDR2 FQGTGA. The CDR3 here is CASSLDSYTGELFF. The CDR3 DNA sequence: TGTGCCAGCAGCTTAGACAGCTACACCGGGGAGCTGTTTTTT.

This clonotype was counted between two and nine times. V gene TRBV20-1 combines with J gene TRBJ2-7; D possibly uses TRBD1 or TRBD2 (6 bases each). The CDR3 sequence is 13 residues long. Germline V gene sequence: CDR1 DFQATT, CDR2 SNEGSKA (reference sequence). Trimming stripped 7 bases from V and 5 bases from J, with 18 bases between. The CDR3 DNA follows: TGCAGTGTTATCGACCGGGGGCGGCACGAGCAGTACTTC. This gives the protein CSVIDRGRHEQYF.

This clonotype was counted once. The junction and the germline gene differ at one end; a read error may be behind it. V and J are TRBV5-1 and TRBJ2-5, with D tentatively TRBD1 (5 bases). Germline-derived CDR1 and CDR2 are SGHRS and YFSETQ. This CDR3 region has 13 residues. CDR3 sequence reads: CASSPTAQETLYF. For the CDR3, the DNA is TGCGCCAGCAGCCCGACAGCCCAAGAGACCCTGTACTTC.

This clonotype is termed large (0.1 to 1%). The chain links TRBV27 to TRBJ1-5; D perhaps matches TRBD1 (6 bases). V was cut by 2 bases and J by 0 bases, with 14 bases left in between. CDR3 length equals 17 residues. The germline CDR1 and CDR2 sequences are MNHEY and SMNVEV (reference sequence). This CDR3 is CASSLNRDPLSNQPQHF. CDR3 bases: TGTGCCAGCAGTTTAAACAGGGACCCCCTTAGCAATCAGCCCCAGCATTTT.

The table lists this clonotype with a few counts. The chain couples TRBV2 to TRBJ1-1; 8 bases agree with TRBD1. Germline V gives CDR1 SNHLY, CDR2 FYNNEI. This CDR3 spans 12 amino acids. The V and J ends lost 5 bases and 6 bases, in that order; junction bases with no gene match: 2. The CDR3 reads CASSQTGAEAFF. CDR3 bases: TGTGCCAGCAGTCAGACAGGGGCTGAAGCTTTCTTT.